This TCR beta chain was captured by sequencing in a study of T cell repertoires in cytomegalovirus infection (dated by TCRdb to the late 2010s). General notes on the study: Peptide stimulations targeted recently identified HLA-C-restricted CMV epitopes, whose presentation resists viral immunomodulation, together with well-studied HLA-B-restricted epitopes. The HLA type of each donor mattered for the analysis, because public TCR beta signatures pointed to carriage of CMV infection along with the matching HLA type.

Sequenced on an Illumina HiSeq 1500. The public reads were reanalyzed by TCRdb: fastp trimming at Q25, MiXCR alignment, in-frame beta chains only. Entries are consolidated by CDR3 protein sequence, retaining the most common genes and DNA. Present in this sample are some 100,000 distinct CDR3 sequences, 25% to 35% of which were seen just once. Approximately 78% of the sample is in the top ten clones. Overall study results and their limits: Cumulative frequency of public TCR beta family members discriminated carriers of CMV infection plus the relevant HLA type in this cohort and an independent approximately 340-donor cohort. The ex vivo response was dominated by HLA-C-restricted CMV-specific TCR beta clonotypes, and the single most frequent clonotype in two of eight donors was supplied by these HLA-C-restricted clonotypes.

The intended sense of this specimen's treatment or condition label: in vitro stimulation with specific CMV peptide epitopes to enrich CMV-specific T cells. Turning to this clonotype: This receptor's antigen is unknown. Base qualities were left out, and no much larger clone turns up one base away.

This TCR was recovered from a human donor in good health (CMV status not recorded). Some clones in this sample may be carry-over from other donors' samples. The source material was CD8+ T cells from cultured PBMCs, sampled from culture after CMV antigen stimulation.

CDR3 protein: CASSFGDEQFF. The DNA sequence is TGTGCCAGTAGTTTTGGGGATGAGCAGTTCTTC. In this chain, TRBV19 is recombined with TRBJ2-1, with an unclear D gene assignment. Cut back by 5 bases and 8 bases, the V and J ends lie 7 bases apart. The CDR3, from cysteine to phenylalanine, totals 11 residues. The sequence is cut down to CDR3 DNA, 33 bases in frame from base 1. CDR1 is given as LNHDA and CDR2 as SQIVND, both from the germline V gene (reference sequence).